One and the same sample provided the 20 T cell receptor beta chains below, sequenced in a study of T-cell memory formation after mild COVID-19. TCRdb itself ran the 5' RACE reads through MiXCR, one entry per CDR3 protein. The table includes approximately 300,000 distinct CDR3 sequences, about a sixth detected once. Specimen: PBMCs or a T cell subset sorted from them (not recorded which). The origin of the receptors is a man aged 18 to 30 who had mild COVID-19 (a few samples of this study predate the infection). Cell type and time point are not known.

The V and J genes are TRBV5-1 and TRBJ1-2; D ambiguous. The V and J ends lost 0 bases and 8 bases respectively, with 11 bases between them. This CDR3 has 13 residues. Germline V gene sequence: CDR1 SGHRS, CDR2 YFSETQ. The CDR3 here is CASSLANEEGYTF. The CDR3, as DNA: TGCGCCAGCAGCTTGGCCAACGAGGAGGGCTACACCTTC.

This chain links TRBV5-1 with TRBJ1-1, with D possibly TRBD1 on 5 matching bases. The CDR3 length is 13 residues. Germline CDR1 reads SGHRS; CDR2 reads YFSETQ. Trimming stripped 4 bases from V and 8 bases from J, with 15 bases between. CDR3 residues: CASSTTAAREAFF. The CDR3 nucleotides are TGCGCCAGCAGCACGACAGCTGCCAGGGAAGCTTTCTTT.

The chain has TRBV7-9 and TRBJ2-5; D gene unclear. The V end lost 1 base, the J end lost 3 bases, and 9 bases lay between the germline ends. Germline lookup yields CDR1 SEHNR and CDR2 FQNEAQ (reference sequence). The length of the CDR3 is 14 residues. CDR3 sequence: CASSLVAAKETQYF. The CDR3 nucleotides read TGTGCCAGCAGCTTAGTTGCGGCCAAAGAGACCCAGTACTTC.

CDR3: CASRVTSGAEQFF. For the CDR3, the DNA is TGTGCCAGTAGGGTGACTAGCGGGGCTGAGCAGTTCTTC. V gene TRBV19 combines with J gene TRBJ2-1, with TRBD2 matching 11 bases. This CDR3 is 13 amino acids long. Germline V gene sequence: CDR1 LNHDA, CDR2 SQIVND (reference sequence). The J segment lost 9 bases and the V segment lost 6 bases, leaving 4 bases of the junction unmatched.

The chain joins TRBV4-1 to TRBJ2-2; a possible D gene is TRBD1 (6 bases). V lost 5 bases and J lost 8, with 21 bases in between. The germline CDR1 and CDR2 sequences are MGHRA and YSYEKL. The CDR3 contains 16 residues. CDR3: CASSGWDNPSSGELFF. The CDR3 DNA reads TGCGCCAGCAGCGGCTGGGACAACCCCAGTTCGGGGGAGCTGTTTTTT.

This clonotype has a handful of counts. CDR3 bases: TGTGCCAGCAGACAGACCCTAGCTGGGGAGACCCAGTACTTC. Amino acid sequence: CASRQTLAGETQYF. The chain carries TRBV3-1 and TRBJ2-5; tentative D call: TRBD2 (5 bases). Germline V gene sequence: CDR1 LGHDT, CDR2 YNNKEL (reference sequence). Trimming cost V 6 bases and J 5 bases, with 16 bases left between them. This CDR3 comprises 14 residues.

The chain couples TRBV7-8 to TRBJ2-7; TRBD1 aligns across 11 bases. Germline CDR1 SGHVS, CDR2 FQNEAQ. The CDR3 is 16 amino acids. The V segment lost 5 bases and the J segment 1 base; nucleotides outside the gene matches: 7. Written as DNA, the CDR3 is TGTGCCAGCAGCGGAGGGACAGGGGGAAATTCCTACGAGCAGTACGTC. The encoded protein is CASSGGTGGNSYEQYV.

This clonotype has just a few counts. The chain uses TRBV28 and TRBJ1-4, with TRBD1 matching over 9 bases. Per the germline V gene, CDR1 is MDHEN and CDR2 is SYDVKM. The CDR3 sequence is 12 residues long. The ends lost 7 bases at V and 8 bases at J; junction bases unmatched: 2. CDR3 coding DNA: TGTGCCAGCATAGACAGGGGGGAAAAACTGTTTTTT. Translation: CASIDRGEKLFF.

The chain recombines TRBV20-1 with TRBJ2-7, with a tentative D call TRBD2 (6 bases). With 6 bases removed from V and 0 bases from J, the gap between germline ends came to 9 bases. The CDR3 runs 12 residues. Germline V gene sequence: CDR1 DFQATT, CDR2 SNEGSKA (reference sequence). DNA of the CDR3: TGCAGTGCCGGGACTTCCTCCTACGAGCAGTACGTC. Its translation: CSAGTSSYEQYV.

There are a few counts of this clonotype. The J gene is TRBJ1-1, the V gene TRBV20-1; D possibly corresponds to TRBD1 (6 bases). Trimming cost V 5 bases and J 5 bases, with 15 bases left between them. Germline V lookup: CDR1 DFQATT, CDR2 SNEGSKA (reference sequence). The CDR3 is made up of 13 amino acids. The CDR3 protein is CSAPTRGGTEAFF. For the CDR3, the DNA is TGCAGTGCTCCGACCAGGGGAGGGACTGAAGCTTTCTTT.

This chain joins TRBV10-3 and TRBJ2-1, with 8 bases lining up with TRBD2. J lost 2 bases, V lost 8 bases, and 8 bases had no gene match. The CDR3 extends over 15 amino acids. The germline V gene encodes CDR1 ENHRY and CDR2 SYGVKD. The CDR3 loop is CAISGGLQTYNEQFF. The CDR3 coding sequence is TGTGCCATCTCGGGGGGGCTGCAAACCTACAATGAGCAGTTCTTC.

The chain couples TRBV15 to TRBJ1-6, with no clear D. V dropped 11 bases and J dropped 10 bases, with 12 bases sitting between them. The length of the CDR3 is 11 residues. Germline CDR1 is LNHNV and CDR2 is YYDKDF (reference sequence). The CDR3 reads CARMTGSPLHF. The DNA of the CDR3 is TGTGCCCGCATGACCGGGTCACCCCTCCACTTT.

The chain employs TRBV29-1 and TRBJ2-3; 11 bases agree with TRBD2. Per the germline V gene, CDR1 is SQVTM and CDR2 is ANQGSEA. V lost 6 bases and J lost 2; bases outside the gene matches: 4. CDR3 length equals 14 residues. The CDR3 sequence: CSVKTSGATDTQYF. The CDR3, as DNA: TGCAGCGTCAAGACTAGCGGGGCCACAGATACGCAGTATTTT.

The sample holds many counts of this clonotype. This chain uses TRBV29-1 with TRBJ1-4; 9 bases align to TRBD1. This CDR3 comprises 12 residues. With 4 bases clipped from V and 8 bases from J, the junction kept 2 bases outside the gene matches. Germline assignment: CDR1 SQVTM and CDR2 ANQGSEA. CDR3 DNA: TGCAGCGTTGGACAGGGGGGAGAAAAACTGTTTTTT. Its translation is CSVGQGGEKLFF.

This clonotype was observed a few times. The chain carries TRBV15 and TRBJ1-2; no clear D. Germline CDR1 LNHNV, CDR2 YYDKDF (reference sequence). The V end lost 7 bases, the J end lost 8 bases, and 17 bases lay between the germline ends. This CDR3 is built from 13 residues. The CDR3 protein is CATTPGGSRGYTF. As DNA, the CDR3 is TGTGCCACCACGCCGGGAGGGAGTCGGGGCTACACCTTC.

The V call is TRBV27, the J call TRBJ1-2; a weak D match, TRBD1 (6 bases). CDR3 length equals 15 residues. CDR1 is MNHEY and CDR2 is SMNVEV in the germline V gene (reference sequence). V lost 4 bases and J 4 bases, leaving 16 bases between the germline ends. The CDR3: CASSYTIDRSYGYTF. The CDR3 DNA reads TGTGCCAGCAGTTACACAATCGACAGGAGCTATGGCTACACCTTC.

This clonotype was counted only a few times. V usage is TRBV20-1 and J usage is TRBJ1-5; D uncertain. V lost 5 bases and J 1 base, leaving 12 bases between the germline ends. The CDR3 runs 14 residues. Germline CDR1 reads DFQATT; CDR2 reads SNEGSKA (reference sequence). CDR3 DNA sequence: TGCAGTGCTCGGTGGGTAGGCAGCAATCAGCCCCAGCATTTT. Its protein product is CSARWVGSNQPQHF.

This rearrangement joins TRBV20-1 to TRBJ1-5; D remains unclear. Germline V gene data show CDR1 as DFQATT and CDR2 as SNEGSKA (reference sequence). The V gene lost 2 bases and the J gene lost 0 bases, with 5 bases spanning the gap. The CDR3 sequence is 13 residues long. In DNA form, the CDR3 reads TGCAGTGCTAGAATGGATAGCAATCAGCCCCAGCATTTT. This sequence encodes CSARMDSNQPQHF.

The chain employs TRBV11-2 and TRBJ2-4; the D gene is possibly TRBD2 (5 bases). Between the trimmed V and J ends, which lost 3 bases and 2 bases, there was a span of 8 bases. Germline loops: CDR1 SGHAT, CDR2 FQNNGV. This CDR3 is 14 amino acids long. The CDR3 loop is CASSFSGTKNIQYF. The CDR3 DNA sequence: TGTGCCAGCAGCTTCTCGGGGACCAAAAACATTCAGTACTTC.

This clonotype was seen a handful of times. V is TRBV18 and J is TRBJ2-3, with a weak D call TRBD1 (7 bases). From germline, CDR1 is KGHSH and CDR2 LQKENI. With 3 bases removed from V and 3 bases from J, the gap between germline ends came to 16 bases. The CDR3 sequence is 16 residues long. The chain's CDR3 is CASSPRTQGGTDTQYF. For the CDR3, the DNA is TGTGCCAGCTCACCCCGTACGCAGGGGGGAACAGATACGCAGTATTTT. Complete variable domain (other parts from reference TRBV18 and TRBJ2-3): NAGVMQNPRHLVRRRGQEARLRCSPMKGHSHVYWYRQLPEEGLKFMVYLQKENIIDESGMPKERFSAEFPKEGPSILRIQQVVRGDSAAYFCASSPRTQGGTDTQYFGPGTRLTVL.